This passage covers 7 T cell receptor beta chains from one sample sequenced in a study of blood T cell repertoires in COVID-19. Using immunoSEQ multiplex PCR, the repertoire was profiled, and TCRdb retains in-frame clones only, with some absent. The repertoire consists of 120,000 or so clones, with roughly 84% occurring once and the leading ten covering approximately 13%. Sequenced sample: peripheral blood. Source of these receptors: a woman aged 30 to 39 who had recovered from COVID-19.

This clone was detected only a few times. This chain connects TRBV5-1 to TRBJ1-6; no clear D gene. Germline V gene data show CDR1 as SGHRS and CDR2 as YFSETQ. The V end lost 0 bases, the J end lost 7 bases, and 5 bases lay between the germline ends. The CDR3 is made up of 13 amino acids. CDR3 in DNA: TGCGCCAGCAGCTTGGGGGAGAATTCACCCCTCCACTTT. Translation: CASSLGENSPLHF.

This clone came up a few times. The chain uses TRBV27 and TRBJ1-3; TRBD1 might be the D (5 bases). Per the germline V gene, CDR1 is MNHEY and CDR2 is SMNVEV (reference sequence). This CDR3 region has 17 residues. Trimming pared 3 bases from V and 2 bases from J, leaving 17 bases between. This CDR3 reads CASSFLGRGLAGNTIYF. The CDR3 coding sequence is TGTGCCAGCAGTTTTTTGGGGAGGGGTCTAGCTGGAAACACCATATATTTT.

V usage is TRBV13 and J usage is TRBJ2-7; no firm D call. Germline values: CDR1 PRHDT, CDR2 FYEKMQ (reference sequence). Deletions cut 5 bases from V and 0 bases from J, with 11 bases between. This CDR3 is built from 14 residues. CDR3 protein: CASSATASSYEQYF. CDR3 sequence (DNA): TGTGCCAGCAGCGCCACAGCCTCCTCCTACGAGCAGTACTTC. The variable domain in full, completed from reference TRBV13 and TRBJ2-7, reads AAGVIQSPRHLIKEKRETATLKCYPIPRHDTVYWYQQGPGQDPQFLISFYEKMQSDKGSIPDRFSAQQFSDYHSELNMSSLELGDSALYFCASSATASSYEQYFGPGTRLTVT.

The chain combines TRBV30 with TRBJ1-1; D is perhaps TRBD1 (6 bases). Trimming left V 0 bases short and J 5 bases short, with 10 bases between. This CDR3 contains 13 residues. In germline, CDR1 is GTSNPN, CDR2 SVGIG (reference sequence). The CDR3 sequence is CAWSVGGVTEAFF. The DNA for the CDR3 is TGTGCCTGGAGTGTAGGGGGGGTAACTGAAGCTTTCTTT.

This clone was detected only a few times. This sequence joins TRBV6-2 or TRBV6-3 and TRBJ1-6; a possible D gene is TRBD1 (5 bases). The CDR3 consists of 18 residues. V shed 6 bases and J shed 0 bases, with 18 bases lying between them. Germline lookup yields CDR1 MNHEY and CDR2 SVGEGT. CDR3 in DNA: TGTGCCAGCAGCCTCTTCCCCCAGGGAAGCTCCTATAATTCACCCCTCCACTTT. Residues: CASSLFPQGSSYNSPLHF.

The chain recombines TRBV7-3 with TRBJ2-5; 8 nucleotides line up with TRBD1. Unmatched junction bases numbered 7, after V lost 1 base and J lost 3 bases. Per germline, CDR1 SGHTA and CDR2 FQGTGA. The CDR3 length is 16 residues. CDR3 sequence (DNA): TGTGCCAGCAGCTTAAGAGAGCCGGGACAGGAAGAGACCCAGTACTTC. It translates to CASSLREPGQEETQYF.

This CDR3 reads CASSVRLTGGYYGYTF. The CDR3 region has the DNA TGTGCCAGCAGTGTTCGGTTGACAGGGGGCTACTATGGCTACACCTTC. The chain links TRBV6-1 to TRBJ1-2; 10 positions match TRBD1. The CDR3 has 16 amino acids. V dropped 4 bases and J dropped 3; count of bases not matched to a gene: 8. The V gene's germline CDR1 is MNHNS and CDR2 SASEGT.